A selection of T cell receptor beta chains follows, all from one sample in a study of long-term antiretroviral therapy in people with HIV. Sequenced by immunoSEQ multiplex PCR; TCRdb stores in-frame clones only, minus some. The sample gives some 27,000 clones, over 70% of which show up once; 11% is in the top ten. Sequencing was performed on unsorted PBMCs, taken 2.1 years after starting antiretroviral therapy. The receptor source for this set is a man in his thirties or forties with HIV. CDR3s include the opening cysteine and the closing phenylalanine or tryptophan. D genes are given only for firm matches. For some rows the clone size is stated as once, few or many, or as a class when expanded; others skip it.

TRBJ1-5	few	-	14	TRBV30	TGTGCCTGGAGCGCCGGGACGGTGAATCAGCCCCAGCATTTT	CAWSAGTVNQPQHF
TRBJ2-5	-	TRBD2	16	TRBV7-2	TGTGCCAGCAGCTATTCGACTAGCGGGAGATTCGAGACCCAGTACTTC	CASSYSTSGRFETQYF
TRBJ2-7	-	TRBD2	19	TRBV4-1	TGCGCCAGCAGCCAAGCTTGGGCTAGCGGGAGGCCGTCAGGTGACGAGCAGTACTTC	CASSQAWASGRPSGDEQYF
TRBJ1-4	medium-sized	TRBD1	17	TRBV5-4	TGTGCCAGCAGCTTGCGGGGGCGTGGGGGACAGAGTGAAAAACTGTTTTTT	CASSLRGRGGQSEKLFF
TRBJ2-1	-	TRBD2	14	TRBV6-4	TGTGCCAGCAGTGGGACTAGCGGGAGCAATGAGCAGTTCTTC	CASSGTSGSNEQFF
TRBJ1-6	-	-	15	TRBV18	TGTGCCAGCTCACCGACGGGGGCTTATAATTCACCCCTCCACTTT	CASSPTGAYNSPLHF
TRBJ1-2	-	TRBD1	15	TRBV30	TGTGCCTGGTGGGGACAGGGGGTTCTTATCTCTGGCTACACCTTC	CAWWGQGVLISGYTF
TRBJ1-5	-	-	14	TRBV7-6	TGTGCCAGCAGTGACGGGAGCGGGGTTCAGCCCCAGCATTTT	CASSDGSGVQPQHF
TRBJ1-2	-	-	11	TRBV6-5	TGTGCCACCGGGGAACCCTATGGCTACACCTTC	CATGEPYGYTF
TRBJ2-7	-	TRBD1	12	TRBV19	TGTGCCAGTAATACAGGGGGCGGCGAGCAGTACTTC	CASNTGGGEQYF
TRBJ1-1	-	-	17	TRBV5-1	TGCGCCAGCAGCCGAGGGGTCCTGGCGGGCGGGAACACTGAAGCTTTCTTT	CASSRGVLAGGNTEAFF
TRBJ2-5	-	-	20	TRBV7-8	TGTGCCAGCAGCCCCGACCTACCGGGACTAGGGGGCCCCATCAAAGAGACCCAGTACTTC	CASSPDLPGLGGPIKETQYF
TRBJ2-1	-	-	12	TRBV5-6	TGTGCCAGCAGCGTGGCGGTTGGTGAGCAGTTCTTC	CASSVAVGEQFF
TRBJ2-1	-	TRBD1	16	TRBV5-1	TGCGCCAGCAGCTTTACAGGGGTTCATCCCTACAATGAGCAGTTCTTC	CASSFTGVHPYNEQFF
TRBJ2-3	-	TRBD2	21	TRBV4-2	TGTGCCAGCAGCCAAGATCCACTAGCGGGGGGAAGGAGGCGGAGCACAGATACGCAGTATTTT	CASSQDPLAGGRRRSTDTQYF
TRBJ2-1	-	-	15	TRBV5-8	TGTGCCAGCAGCTTGAAACGTCACTCCTACAATGAGCAGTTCTTC	CASSLKRHSYNEQFF
TRBJ2-7	few	TRBD1	16	TRBV27	TGTGCCAGCAGTACTATCGGAGGACAGGGCCGCTACGAGCAGTACTTC	CASSTIGGQGRYEQYF
TRBJ2-7	-	-	11	TRBV19	TGTGCCACCTCGCCGGGGTACGAGCAGTACTTC	CATSPGYEQYF
TRBJ1-4	-	-	17	TRBV5-8	TGTGCCAGCAGCTTGGAGGGTTTAGGCAGGGGTTCTGAAGAACTGTTTTTT	CASSLEGLGRGSEELFF
TRBJ2-4	-	-	13	TRBV19	TGTGCCAGTAGCGGGACAGCCAAAAACATTCAGTACTTC	CASSGTAKNIQYF
TRBJ1-2	-	-	16	TRBV5-1	TGCGCCAGCAGCTTGGGGGGGGTCACACGAGATTATGGCTACACCTTC	CASSLGGVTRDYGYTF
TRBJ1-1	-	-	14	TRBV6-6	TGTGCCAGCAGTGGGGGGGATTTTAACACTGAAGCTTTCTTT	CASSGGDFNTEAFF
TRBJ2-7	-	-	13	TRBV5-1	TGCGCCAGCAGCCCCGCTCAGGGAAACGAGCAGTACTTC	CASSPAQGNEQYF
TRBJ1-5	-	-	13	TRBV11-2	TGTGCCAGCAGCTTAGCGGACGCCCAGCCCCAGCATTTT	CASSLADAQPQHF
TRBJ2-2	-	-	15	TRBV27	TGTGCCAGCAGTTTAATGGCGCAAGGCACCGGGGAGCTGTTTTTT	CASSLMAQGTGELFF
TRBJ1-6	-	TRBD1	13	TRBV19	TGTGCCAGTATGGACAGGGTTAATTCACCCCTCCACTTT	CASMDRVNSPLHF
TRBJ2-2	-	TRBD1	13	TRBV7-9	TGTGCCAGCAGGGACAGGGGCTCCGGGGAGCTGTTTTTT	CASRDRGSGELFF
TRBJ2-3	-	TRBD1	16	TRBV6-6	TGTGCCAGCAGTTACGGGACAGGGGCAAGCACAGATACGCAGTATTTT	CASSYGTGASTDTQYF
TRBJ2-5	-	TRBD2	15	TRBV9	TGTGCCAGCAGCGTAGCTAGCGGAGGAGGAGAGACCCAGTACTTC	CASSVASGGGETQYF
TRBJ2-7	-	TRBD1	15	TRBV28	TGTGCCAGCAGCCGGGGACAGGGGGCCCCCTACGAGCAGTACTTC	CASSRGQGAPYEQYF
TRBJ1-3	few	-	19	TRBV19	TGTGCCAGTAGTATAGTGTCTTCCAGGCTATCCGACCCTGGAAACACCATATATTTT	CASSIVSSRLSDPGNTIYF
TRBJ2-2	once	-	15	TRBV6-5	TGTGCCAGCAGTTACTCGTCGGGAGACACCGGGGAGCTGTTTTTT	CASSYSSGDTGELFF
TRBJ2-7	-	TRBD2	15	TRBV27	TGTGCCAGCAGTTCCAGGACTAGCGGAACCTACGAGCAGTACTTC	CASSSRTSGTYEQYF
TRBJ2-3	-	-	16	TRBV5-3	TGTGCCAGAAGCTTGCCGGGAATGGCGCCGACAGATACGCAGTATTTT	CARSLPGMAPTDTQYF
TRBJ2-7	-	-	13	TRBV10-3	TGTGCCATCACCCCAGCAGGAACCTACGAGCAGTACTTC	CAITPAGTYEQYF
TRBJ1-3	few	-	14	TRBV13	TGTGCCAGCAAAAGTCCCACATACGGAAACACCATATATTTT	CASKSPTYGNTIYF
TRBJ2-5	-	-	14	TRBV11-2	TGTGCCAGCAGCTTAGTATCCGGGCTGGGGCCCCAGTACTTC	CASSLVSGLGPQYF
TRBJ2-7	-	-	13	TRBV14	TGTGCCAGCAGCCACGGGCAGGGCTACGAGCAGTACTTC	CASSHGQGYEQYF
TRBJ2-7	-	-	14	TRBV21-1	TGTGCCAACCCACCCGACAGGGGTAAATACGAGCAGTACTTC	CANPPDRGKYEQYF
TRBJ1-3	-	-	17	TRBV4-3	TGCGCCAGCAGCCAAGAATTTCCGGATTTCTCTGGAAACACCATATATTTT	CASSQEFPDFSGNTIYF
TRBJ2-7	-	-	14	TRBV2	TGTGCCAGCAAACCGGGGGGCGTAACGGACGAGCAGTACTTC	CASKPGGVTDEQYF
TRBJ1-6	-	TRBD1	15	TRBV5-6	TGTGCCAGCAGCTTGGGACAGGGCAGTAATTCACCCCTCCACTTT	CASSLGQGSNSPLHF
TRBJ1-1	-	-	14	TRBV5-6	TGTGCCAGCAGCTTCTGGGGGGATAACACTGAAGCTTTCTTT	CASSFWGDNTEAFF
TRBJ1-4	-	-	15	TRBV30	TGTGCCTGGAGTGTCCACAGGACTATTAATGAAAAACTGTTTTTT	CAWSVHRTINEKLFF
TRBJ2-7	-	-	13	TRBV10-3	TGTGCCATCAGTGCCTCGAACTCCTACGAGCAGTACTTC	CAISASNSYEQYF
TRBJ1-2	-	TRBD1	14	TRBV16	TGTGCCAGCAGCCAAGGGGGACAGTCCTATGGCTACACCTTC	CASSQGGQSYGYTF
TRBJ2-1	-	TRBD2	16	TRBV10-2	TGCGCCAGCAGTGAGGGACTAGCGGGAAAGGTCGATGAGCAGTTCTTC	CASSEGLAGKVDEQFF
TRBJ1-2	-	-	13	TRBV27	TGTGCCAGCAGTTCCTTTGGACGGGGTGGCTACACCTTC	CASSSFGRGGYTF
TRBJ2-7	-	-	14	TRBV9	TGTGCCAGCAGCGTAGAGCCCCTTTCCTACGAGCAGTACTTC	CASSVEPLSYEQYF
TRBJ1-6	-	-	15	TRBV6-5	TGTGCCAGCAGTTACGACAGCTCCTATAATTCACCCCTCCACTTT	CASSYDSSYNSPLHF
TRBJ1-5	-	TRBD1	15	TRBV19	TGTGCCAGTAGTTCGGACAGGATGGTCAATCAGCCCCAGCATTTT	CASSSDRMVNQPQHF
TRBJ2-5	-	TRBD1	17	TRBV2	TGTGCCAGCAGAGACGACAGGGGGGGAATTTCCGCCGAGACCCAGTACTTC	CASRDDRGGISAETQYF
TRBJ2-3	-	-	15	TRBV5-4	TGTGCCAGCAGCTTGCGTCAGGGGTCGACAGATACGCAGTATTTT	CASSLRQGSTDTQYF